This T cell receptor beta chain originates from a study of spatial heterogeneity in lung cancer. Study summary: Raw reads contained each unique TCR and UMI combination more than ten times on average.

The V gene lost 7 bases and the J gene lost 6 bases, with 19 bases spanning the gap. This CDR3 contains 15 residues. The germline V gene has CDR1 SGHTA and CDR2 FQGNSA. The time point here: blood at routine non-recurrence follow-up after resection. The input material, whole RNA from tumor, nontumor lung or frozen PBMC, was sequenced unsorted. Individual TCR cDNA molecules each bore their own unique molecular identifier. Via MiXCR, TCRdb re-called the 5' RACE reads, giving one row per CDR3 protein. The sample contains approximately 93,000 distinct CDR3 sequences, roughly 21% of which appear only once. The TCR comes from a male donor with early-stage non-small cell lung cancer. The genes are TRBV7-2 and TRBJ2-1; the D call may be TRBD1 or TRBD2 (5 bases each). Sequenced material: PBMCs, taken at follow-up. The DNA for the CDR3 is TGTGCCAGCACCTCCGCCGGGGCTTCCGGCAATGAGCAGTTCTTC. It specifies CASTSAGASGNEQFF.